The 17 T cell receptor beta chains in this list originate from one sample, sequenced in a study of T cell changes during pregnancy in multiple sclerosis. Data came from immunoSEQ multiplex PCR; TCRdb stores just in-frame clones and leaves some out. This table holds some 55,000 clones, 85% to 90% found once. Sequencing was done on a sample of peripheral blood from another person, used as feeder cells. These receptor sequences come from a human donor whose cells served as feeder cells for cultures in a pregnancy study.

The rearrangement uses TRBV4-3 and TRBJ2-1; D may be TRBD1 or TRBD2 (5 bases each). Germline CDR1 is LGHNA and CDR2 is YSLEER. The CDR3 is made up of 17 amino acids. The V end was cut by 1 base, the J end by 9 bases, with 22 bases between. CDR3 coding DNA: TGCGCCAGCAGCCAAGTTCTACGGGACCCCTCGATTGGTGAGCAGTTCTTC. Translating gives CASSQVLRDPSIGEQFF.

This chain connects TRBV4-1 to TRBJ1-5, with D tentatively TRBD1 (5 bases). Germline CDR1 reads MGHRA; CDR2 reads YSYEKL. V lost 4 bases to trimming and J lost 5 bases, with 21 bases between them. The CDR3 sequence is 17 residues long. The CDR3 here is CASSPKALAGKDQPQHF. The CDR3 DNA is TGCGCCAGCAGCCCGAAGGCCCTCGCAGGGAAAGATCAGCCCCAGCATTTT.

This chain links TRBV5-6 with TRBJ2-7; 7 bases align to TRBD1. Germline lookup yields CDR1 SGHDT and CDR2 YYEEEE. The CDR3 sequence is 13 residues long. The ends lost 4 bases at V and 6 bases at J; junction bases unmatched: 7. The CDR3 here is CASSQVRQGEQYF. The CDR3 coding sequence is TGTGCCAGCAGCCAAGTTCGACAGGGCGAGCAGTACTTC.

The gene calls are TRBV4-1 and TRBJ2-7; 7 bases are shared with TRBD1. The germline V gene has CDR1 MGHRA and CDR2 YSYEKL. V trimming: 5 bases; J trimming: 3 bases; junction bases outside the gene matches: 7. This CDR3 has 14 amino acids. For the CDR3, the DNA is TGCGCCAGCAGCTTCGTGGACAGGAACTACGAGCAGTACTTC. As protein: CASSFVDRNYEQYF.

In its sample, this clone was seen a few times. The V call is TRBV6-6, the J call TRBJ1-6; D might be TRBD1 (5 bases). Trimming removed 6 bases from V and 9 bases from J, with 18 bases in between. The CDR3 has 15 residues. Germline CDR1 and CDR2: MNHNY and SVGAGI (reference sequence). CDR3 region: CASSKPDNRGSPLHF. DNA for the CDR3: TGTGCCAGCAGCAAACCGGACAATAGGGGTTCACCCCTCCACTTT.

The chain couples TRBV18 to TRBJ2-1; 10 bases align to TRBD2. Per the germline V gene, CDR1 is KGHSH and CDR2 is LQKENI. The J segment lost 3 bases and the V segment lost 2 bases, leaving 7 bases of the junction unmatched. The CDR3 consists of 17 residues. The CDR3 protein is CASSPVVSSGSYNEQFF. The DNA of the CDR3 is TGTGCCAGCTCACCAGTCGTGTCTAGCGGGAGCTACAATGAGCAGTTCTTC.

The V call is TRBV11-1, the J call TRBJ2-1, with a possible D match to TRBD1 (6 bases). Germline V gene data show CDR1 as SGHAT and CDR2 as FQDESV (reference sequence). The CDR3 is 12 residues long. Trimming removed 4 bases from V and 8 bases from J, with 9 bases in between. Here the CDR3 DNA reads TGTGCCAGCAGCTCACAGGGATATGAGCAGTTCTTC. It is translated as CASSSQGYEQFF.

This clone came up once. The genes are TRBV5-1 and TRBJ1-1; tentatively, D is TRBD1 (6 bases). From germline, CDR1 is SGHRS and CDR2 YFSETQ. The ends were cut back, 4 bases at V and 0 bases at J, with 16 bases in the middle. The CDR3 consists of 16 residues. The CDR3 here is CASSPVAGQMNTEAFF. CDR3 in DNA: TGCGCCAGCAGCCCCGTGGCCGGACAGATGAACACTGAAGCTTTCTTT.

The rearrangement joins TRBV2 to TRBJ1-6; D remains ambiguous. Germline-derived CDR1 and CDR2 are SNHLY and FYNNEI. V shed 3 bases and J shed 10 bases, with 13 bases lying between them. CDR3 length equals 14 residues. The CDR3 bases are TGTGCCAGCAGTGATTGGGCCCCGGGGTCACCCCTCCACTTT. It codes for CASSDWAPGSPLHF.

The chain carries TRBV7-9 and TRBJ2-7, with D unclear. Germline V lookup: CDR1 SEHNR, CDR2 FQNEAQ (reference sequence). Trimming shortened V by 1 base and J by 5 bases, and 12 bases separated the two germline ends. The CDR3 runs 14 residues. The CDR3 bases are TGTGCCAGCAGCTTAGTACACAAAAACAACGAGCAGTACTTC. Translating gives CASSLVHKNNEQYF.

V usage is TRBV27 and J usage is TRBJ2-7; a weak D match, TRBD1 (5 bases). Trimming removed 3 bases at V and 3 bases at J, with 9 bases between. The V gene's germline CDR1 is MNHEY and CDR2 SMNVEV (reference sequence). The CDR3 is 13 residues long. The CDR3 is CASSFGRDYEQYF. CDR3 DNA: TGTGCCAGCAGTTTTGGCAGGGACTACGAGCAGTACTTC.

The chain joins TRBV6-5 to TRBJ1-2; the D gene is possibly TRBD1 (5 bases). Trimming took off 0 bases at V and 4 bases at J, with 12 bases between the two ends. CDR1 and CDR2 from the germline V gene are MNHEY and SVGAGI. The CDR3 has 15 residues. The CDR3: CASSYSNRGFYGYTF. The CDR3 DNA is TGTGCCAGCAGTTACTCAAATAGGGGCTTCTATGGCTACACCTTC.

The V and J genes are TRBV5-8 and TRBJ2-1; D could derive from TRBD1 or TRBD2 (5 bases each). CDR1 is SGHTS and CDR2 is YDEGEE in the germline V gene. This CDR3 has 19 amino acids. With 0 bases removed from V and 9 bases from J, the gap between germline ends came to 28 bases. In nucleotides, the CDR3 is TGTGCCAGCAGCTTGGACCGGGGCGTAGGACTCCAAGCAGTGGCTGAGCAGTTCTTC. Its translation is CASSLDRGVGLQAVAEQFF.

The V gene is TRBV4-1, the J gene TRBJ2-7, with TRBD1 matching 9 bases. The CDR3 contains 14 residues. The V and J ends lost 8 bases and 3 bases, in that order; junction bases with no gene match: 8. The germline gives CDR1 MGHRA, CDR2 YSYEKL. In nucleotides, the CDR3 is TGCGCCAGCTCTCTGGGACAGGGTCTCTACGAGCAGTACTTC. Translating gives CASSLGQGLYEQYF.

The J gene is TRBJ2-7, the V gene TRBV5-6, with 14 bases identical to TRBD2. The CDR3 contains 18 residues. Germline trimming cut 1 base from V and 6 bases from J; bases unmatched to any gene: 12. Germline V gene lookup returns CDR1 SGHDT and CDR2 YYEEEE. The CDR3 DNA follows: TGTGCCAGCAGCTTGTGGGGACTAGCGGGAGTTCAAGAGGCCGAGCAGTACTTC. Residues: CASSLWGLAGVQEAEQYF.

The sample holds one count of this clone. V usage is TRBV7-3 and J usage is TRBJ2-2, with unresolved D. Trimming removed 4 bases from V and 3 bases from J, with 6 bases in between. This CDR3 spans 13 amino acids. CDR1 is SGHTA and CDR2 is FQGTGA in the germline V gene. Here the CDR3 DNA reads TGTGCCAGCAGCTCAAGGGACACCGGGGAGCTGTTTTTT. As protein: CASSSRDTGELFF.

This clone was detected only once. This chain links TRBV6-5 with TRBJ2-5; D tentatively fits TRBD1 or TRBD2 (6 bases each). This CDR3 has 13 amino acids. The germline V gene has CDR1 MNHEY and CDR2 SVGAGI. V was shortened by 8 bases and J by 4 bases, with 14 bases between the two germline ends. CDR3 DNA sequence: TGTGCCAGCTCCGGAGGGGGGAGAGAGACCCAGTACTTC. It encodes CASSGGGRETQYF.